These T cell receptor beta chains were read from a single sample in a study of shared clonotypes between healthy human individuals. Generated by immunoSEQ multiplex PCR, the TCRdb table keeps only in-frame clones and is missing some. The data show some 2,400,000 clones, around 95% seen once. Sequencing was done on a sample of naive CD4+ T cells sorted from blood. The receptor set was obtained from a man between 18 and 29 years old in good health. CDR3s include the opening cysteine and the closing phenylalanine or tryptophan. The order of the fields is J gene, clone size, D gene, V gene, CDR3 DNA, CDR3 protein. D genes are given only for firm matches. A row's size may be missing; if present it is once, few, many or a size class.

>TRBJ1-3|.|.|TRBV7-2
TGTGCCAGCATTCCAGGGGCGGCGGCGACTGGAAACACCATATATTTT
CASIPGAAATGNTIYF
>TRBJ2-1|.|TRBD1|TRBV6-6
TGTGCCAGCGAACCGGGACAGGGTGCATACAATGAGCAGTTCTTC
CASEPGQGAYNEQFF
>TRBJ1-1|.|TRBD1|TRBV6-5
TGTGCCAGCAGTTACTCCGGACAGGCGAACACTGAAGCTTTCTTT
CASSYSGQANTEAFF
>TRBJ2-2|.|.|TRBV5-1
TGCGCCAGCAGCTTGTCAGCAAGGAACACCGGGGAGCTGTTTTTT
CASSLSARNTGELFF
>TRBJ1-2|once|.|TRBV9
TGTGCCAGCAGCGTAGACACGCTCAACTATGGCTACACCTTC
CASSVDTLNYGYTF
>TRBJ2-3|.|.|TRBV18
TGTGCCAGCTCCGAGGGACCAGATACGCAGTATTTT
CASSEGPDTQYF
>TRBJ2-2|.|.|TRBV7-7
TGTGCTAGCAGCCTACGGACGGGCCAAGAGCTGTTTTTT
CASSLRTGQELFF
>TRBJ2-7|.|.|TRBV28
TGTGCCAGCAGCTCTTTTGGGGGCCGGTTTTACGAGCAGTACTTC
CASSSFGGRFYEQYF
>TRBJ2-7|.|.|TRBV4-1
TGCGCCAGCAGCCAAGAAGGAGGATTACCTTACGAGCAGTACTTC
CASSQEGGLPYEQYF
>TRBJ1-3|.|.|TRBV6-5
TGTGCCAGCATCCAAGGAGGCCCTGGAAACACCATATATTTT
CASIQGGPGNTIYF
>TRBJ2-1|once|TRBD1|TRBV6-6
TGTGCCAGCAGTCCTCAGGGGGACTACAATGAGCAGTTCTTC
CASSPQGDYNEQFF
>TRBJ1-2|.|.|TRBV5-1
TGCGCCAGCAGCTTGGTAACTAGTTCGAACTATGGCTACACCTTC
CASSLVTSSNYGYTF
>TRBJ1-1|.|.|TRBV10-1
TGCGCCAGCAGTGAGTCGCGGCCCGGCCGAGCTTTCTTT
CASSESRPGRAFF
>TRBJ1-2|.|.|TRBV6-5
TGTGCCAGCAGCCCCTACATCTCGAACTATGGCTACACCTTC
CASSPYISNYGYTF
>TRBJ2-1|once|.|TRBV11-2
TGTGCCAGCAGCTTAGACACATTAAGTAATGAGCAGTTCTTC
CASSLDTLSNEQFF
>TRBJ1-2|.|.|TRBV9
TGTGCCAGCAGCGTAGAATCCGACAGTCCCTATGGCTACACCTTC
CASSVESDSPYGYTF
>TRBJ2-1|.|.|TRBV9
TGTGCCAGCAGCGTAGGAGTGTATTCGGGCAATGAGCAGTTCTTC
CASSVGVYSGNEQFF
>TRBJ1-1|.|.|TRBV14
TGTGCCAGCAGCCTTACGATGAACACTGAAGCTTTCTTT
CASSLTMNTEAFF
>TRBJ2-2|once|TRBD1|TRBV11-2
TGTGCCAGCAGTTCCACAGGGGGAGGAACCGGGGAGCTGTTTTTT
CASSSTGGGTGELFF
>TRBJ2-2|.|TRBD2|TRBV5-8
TGTGCCAGCAGCTTGGTTGCTCCGGGAGGTTACACCGGGGAGCTGTTTTTT
CASSLVAPGGYTGELFF
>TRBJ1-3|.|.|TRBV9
TGTGCCAGCAGCCGGACAAGTTCGGGACTCTCGGCGGACACCATATATTTT
CASSRTSSGLSADTIYF
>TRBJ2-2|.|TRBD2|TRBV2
TGTGCCAGCAGGGGACTAGTGAGCAGCGGGGAGCTGTTTTTT
CASRGLVSSGELFF
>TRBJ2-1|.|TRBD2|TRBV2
TGTGCCAGCAGTCCGCCCCCGTTTATTAGCGGGAGAAAGTCCAATGAGCAGTTCTTC
CASSPPPFISGRKSNEQFF
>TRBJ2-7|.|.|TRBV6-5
TGTGCCAGCAGTTACTCGGAGCGACGCCCCTACGAGCAGTACTTC
CASSYSERRPYEQYF
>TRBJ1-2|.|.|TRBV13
TGTGCCAGCAGCTTATTGTCAGGATCTGGTGGCTACACCTTC
CASSLLSGSGGYTF
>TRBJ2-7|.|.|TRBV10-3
TGTGCCATCAGTGAACCAGGGGTGGGAGAGCAGTACTTC
CAISEPGVGEQYF
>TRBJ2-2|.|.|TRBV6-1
TGTGCAGGGGGTTCCGATTCGAACACCGGGGAGCTGTTTTTT
CAGGSDSNTGELFF
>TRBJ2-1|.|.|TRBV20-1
TGCAGTGCTACCCAGGGCAATGAGCAGTTCTTC
CSATQGNEQFF
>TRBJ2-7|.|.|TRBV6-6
TGTGCCAGCAGTCGCCCTGACGGGGGAGAGCAGTACTTC
CASSRPDGGEQYF
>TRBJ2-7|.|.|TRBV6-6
TGTGCCAGCAGTTACTCGTCAGGACCCTACGAGCAGTACTTC
CASSYSSGPYEQYF
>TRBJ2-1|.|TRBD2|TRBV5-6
TGTGCCAGCAGCTCACTAGCGGGGAAAAGTAATGAGCAGTTCTTC
CASSSLAGKSNEQFF
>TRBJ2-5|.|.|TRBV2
TGTGCCAGCAGGATGGGCCCGGGAGAGACCCAGTACTTC
CASRMGPGETQYF
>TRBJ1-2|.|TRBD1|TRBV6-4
TGTGCCAGCAGTCCTCAGGGGACAGGGAACTATGGCTACACCTTC
CASSPQGTGNYGYTF
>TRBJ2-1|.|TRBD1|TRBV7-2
TGTGCCAGCAGCCTACGACAGGGACCCTACAATGAGCAGTTCTTC
CASSLRQGPYNEQFF
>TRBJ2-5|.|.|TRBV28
TGTGCCAGCAGTGAGACACCAGAGACCCAGTACTTC
CASSETPETQYF
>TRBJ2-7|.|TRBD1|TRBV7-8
TGTGCCAGCAGCTTAGGGATCCCGGGACAGATATACGAGCAGTACTTC
CASSLGIPGQIYEQYF
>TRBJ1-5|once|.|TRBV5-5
TGTGCCAGCAGCTTGGTTGGGCAGCCCCAGCATTTT
CASSLVGQPQHF
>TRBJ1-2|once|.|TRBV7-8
TGTGCCAGCAGCCCTAAGGCCTATGGCTACACCTTC
CASSPKAYGYTF
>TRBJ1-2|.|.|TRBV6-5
TGTGCCAGCACAGGCCCCTATGGCTACACCTTC
CASTGPYGYTF
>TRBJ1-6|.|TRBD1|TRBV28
TGTGCCAGCAGTTCGAGGACAGGGGGCAGTTCACCCCTCCACTTT
CASSSRTGGSSPLHF
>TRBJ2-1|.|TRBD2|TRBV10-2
TGCGCCAGCAGTGAGCCCGGCGGGGGGCCCTACAATGAGCAGTTCTTC
CASSEPGGGPYNEQFF
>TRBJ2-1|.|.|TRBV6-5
TGTGCCAGCAGTAGACTGCCCAGCTCCTACAATGAGCAGTTCTTC
CASSRLPSSYNEQFF
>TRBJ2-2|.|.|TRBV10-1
TGCGCCAGCAGTGAACGGAGGAACACCGGGGAGCTGTTTTTT
CASSERRNTGELFF
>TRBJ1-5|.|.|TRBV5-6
TGTGCCAGCAGCGTCCAACGCAATCAGCCCCAGCATTTT
CASSVQRNQPQHF
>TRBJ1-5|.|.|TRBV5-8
TGTGCCAGCAGCTTAACAGGTCCGGTCCCTACCCAGCATTTT
CASSLTGPVPTQHF